The 29 T cell receptor beta chains below come from one sample, sequenced in a study of lymphopenia after photon versus proton radiotherapy. Here immunoSEQ multiplex PCR was the method, and the copy in TCRdb shows in-frame clones only, minus some. The sample records more than 25,000 clones, over 80% being singletons. This sample comprised peripheral blood, obtained from a patient treated with proton-based radiotherapy. All receptors derive from a woman in her sixties or seventies with cholangiocarcinoma. Some clones in this sample may be carry-over from other donors' samples.

This clone was detected once. The chain uses TRBV19 and TRBJ1-2, with TRBD1 identical over 7 bases. The V gene end was trimmed by 0 bases and the J gene end by 5 bases; junction bases not matched to a gene: 6. In germline, CDR1 is LNHDA, CDR2 SQIVND (reference sequence). The CDR3 totals 15 residues. DNA of the CDR3: TGTGCCAGTAGTATAGATGGGACAGCAAGTTATGGCTACACCTTC. It encodes CASSIDGTASYGYTF.

The V call is TRBV10-1, the J call TRBJ1-4; unclear D gene. The CDR3 contains 13 residues. V shed 0 bases and J shed 10 bases, with 9 bases lying between them. From germline, CDR1 is WNHNN and CDR2 SYGVQD (reference sequence). CDR3 amino acids: CASSESEVAKLFF. The CDR3 nucleotides are TGCGCCAGCAGTGAGTCGGAGGTTGCAAAACTGTTTTTT.

This sequence joins TRBV5-1 and TRBJ1-1; the D gene is possibly TRBD1 (5 bases). The V gene lost 1 base and the J gene lost 2 bases, with 9 bases spanning the gap. The CDR3 is 14 residues long. Germline V gives CDR1 SGHRS, CDR2 YFSETQ. The chain's CDR3 is CASSLTGPNTEAFF. The CDR3 DNA is TGCGCCAGCAGCTTGACGGGGCCCAACACTGAAGCTTTCTTT. Supplemented by reference TRBV5-1 and TRBJ1-1, the full variable domain reads KAGVTQTPRYLIKTRGQQVTLSCSPISGHRSVSWYQQTPGQGLQFLFEYFSETQRNKGNFPGRFSGRQFSNSRSEMNVSTLELGDSALYLCASSLTGPNTEAFFGQGTRLTVV.

The rearrangement uses TRBV9 and TRBJ1-3; D call uncertain. The CDR3 extends over 15 amino acids. The germline V and J ends were trimmed by 1 base and 2 bases, with 10 bases remaining between them. CDR1 SGDLS and CDR2 YYNGEE come from the germline V gene. The CDR3 DNA sequence: TGTGCCAGCAGCGTACAGGTCACGGCTGGAAACACCATATATTTT. Translating it yields CASSVQVTAGNTIYF.

This chain links TRBV29-1 with TRBJ1-1; 9 nucleotides line up with TRBD1. This CDR3 is built from 13 residues. V trimming: 6 bases; J trimming: 1 base; junction bases outside the gene matches: 3. Germline CDR1 SQVTM, CDR2 ANQGSEA. CDR3: CSVLTGGNTEAFF. The DNA of the CDR3 is TGCAGCGTCCTGACAGGGGGGAACACTGAAGCTTTCTTT.

The genes are TRBV15 and TRBJ1-1; D is uncertain. V was trimmed by 2 bases and J by 5 bases, leaving 9 bases between them. Germline V gives CDR1 LNHNV, CDR2 YYDKDF (reference sequence). The length of the CDR3 is 13 residues. CDR3 coding DNA: TGTGCCACCAGCAGACCCTCCAGTACTGAAGCTTTCTTT. It yields the protein CATSRPSSTEAFF.

This chain uses TRBV2 with TRBJ2-5; D is ambiguous. Judging by the DNA end, TRBJ2-7 fits better; the J call may be wrong. Germline CDR1 reads SNHLY; CDR2 reads FYNNEI. CDR3 length: 15 residues. This chain's CDR3 is CASSDYSRNSYEQYF. CDR3 bases: TGTGCCAGCAGTGATTACAGTCGAAACTCCTACGAGCAGTACTTC.

This sequence joins TRBV27 and TRBJ2-5; 7 bases match TRBD2. The germline V gene has CDR1 MNHEY and CDR2 SMNVEV (reference sequence). V lost 5 bases to trimming and J lost 0 bases; unmatched junction nucleotides: 3. CDR3 size: 14 residues. The CDR3 loop reads CASSTAGYQETQYF. In DNA, the CDR3 is TGTGCCAGCAGTACAGCGGGGTACCAAGAGACCCAGTACTTC.

This clone has just a few counts. The chain has TRBV5-1 and TRBJ2-2; 10 nucleotides align to TRBD1. Germline-derived CDR1 and CDR2 are SGHRS and YFSETQ. This CDR3 has 15 residues. The V segment lost 7 bases and the J segment 6 bases; nucleotides outside the gene matches: 9. CDR3 amino acids: CASGPGQGYPGELFF. The CDR3 DNA reads TGCGCCAGCGGACCGGGACAGGGGTATCCCGGGGAGCTGTTTTTT.

The chain joins TRBV11-2 to TRBJ2-3; 14 bases agree with TRBD2. The V gene's germline CDR1 is SGHAT and CDR2 FQNNGV. CDR3 length: 17 residues. J lost 0 bases, V lost 5 bases, and 4 bases had no gene match. The CDR3 nucleotides read TGTGCCAGCAGCCATGGACTAGCGGGGGGAAGCACAGATACGCAGTATTTT. Translating it yields CASSHGLAGGSTDTQYF.

The chain couples TRBV12-2 to TRBJ1-5. TRBV12-2 is tagged as a pseudogene. The CDR3 runs 13 residues. CDR3 protein: CASRPGGTQPQHF. The CDR3 bases are TGTGCAAGTCGCCCTGGTGGGACGCAGCCCCAGCATTTT.

The chain employs TRBV2 and TRBJ1-5, with 8 bases identical to TRBD1. Losses at the gene ends were 5 bases for V and 7 bases for J; bases not matched to a gene: 10. This CDR3 contains 15 residues. Germline-derived CDR1 and CDR2 are SNHLY and FYNNEI. The chain's CDR3 is CASSYAGGPIQPQHF. The DNA for the CDR3 is TGTGCCAGCAGTTACGCAGGGGGCCCTATCCAGCCCCAGCATTTT. The full variable domain, in which reference TRBV2 and TRBJ1-5 provide the parts outside the CDR3, is EPEVTQTPSHQVTQMGQEVILRCVPISNHLYFYWYRQILGQKVEFLVSFYNNEISEKSEIFDDQFSVERPDGSNFTLKIRSTKLEDSAMYFCASSYAGGPIQPQHFGDGTRLSIL.

The V gene is TRBV4-1, the J gene TRBJ2-2, with D unclear. The V gene's germline CDR1 is MGHRA and CDR2 YSYEKL. V lost 10 bases, J lost 5 bases, and 11 bases lay in between. This CDR3 is 12 amino acids long. CDR3 protein: CATKTETGELFF. CDR3 nucleotides: TGCGCCACCAAAACCGAGACCGGGGAGCTGTTTTTT.

A remark on this clone: One end of the junction varies from germline; a read error may be responsible. The V gene is TRBV29-1, the J gene TRBJ1-2; D uncertain. Looked up from germline, CDR1 is SQVTM and CDR2 is ANQGSEA. This CDR3 comprises 11 residues. CDR3 amino acids: CSVEANYGYTF. DNA for the CDR3: TGCAGCGTGGAAGCTAACTATGGCTACACCTTC.

V gene TRBV18 combines with J gene TRBJ1-3, with D perhaps matching TRBD1 (6 bases). This CDR3 has 17 amino acids. CDR1 and CDR2 (germline): KGHSH, LQKENI. The V gene lost 3 bases and the J gene lost 0 bases, with 15 bases spanning the gap. CDR3 DNA: TGTGCCAGCTCACCCGGGACACCTCTTCCCTCTGGAAACACCATATATTTT. Translated: CASSPGTPLPSGNTIYF. Based on the CDR3 plus reference TRBV18 and TRBJ1-3, the full variable domain is NAGVMQNPRHLVRRRGQEARLRCSPMKGHSHVYWYRQLPEEGLKFMVYLQKENIIDESGMPKERFSAEFPKEGPSILRIQQVVRGDSAAYFCASSPGTPLPSGNTIYFGEGSWLTVV.

V and J are TRBV11-3 and TRBJ2-5; D may be TRBD1 (5 bases). V shed 5 bases and J shed 5 bases, with 9 bases lying between them. This CDR3 has 12 residues. The germline gives CDR1 SGHNT, CDR2 YENEEA. CDR3 amino acids: CASSKGSETQYF. The CDR3 bases are TGTGCCAGCAGCAAGGGGTCCGAGACCCAGTACTTC.

The V gene is TRBV6-6, the J gene TRBJ2-2; D perhaps matches TRBD1 (5 bases). Germline V lookup: CDR1 MNHNY, CDR2 SVGAGI (reference sequence). The CDR3 totals 16 residues. Trimming shortened V by 1 base and J by 1 base, and 10 bases separated the two germline ends. The DNA for the CDR3 is TGTGCCAGCAGTTACTTTCCAGGACAGAACACCGGGGAGCTGTTTTTT. Protein sequence: CASSYFPGQNTGELFF.

This clone was picked up a small number of times. The chain carries TRBV5-4 and TRBJ2-7; D perhaps matches TRBD1 (6 bases). The CDR3 is 16 residues long. V was shortened by 4 bases and J by 1 base, with 18 bases between the two germline ends. Looked up from germline, CDR1 is SGHNT and CDR2 is YYREEE (reference sequence). CDR3 region: CASSHTPGHRSYEQYF. The CDR3 DNA is TGTGCCAGCAGCCACACCCCGGGACACCGATCCTACGAGCAGTACTTC.

The gene calls are TRBV2 and TRBJ2-3, with a possible D match to TRBD1 (5 bases). The CDR3 has 13 residues. V lost 4 bases, J lost 3 bases, and 8 bases lay in between. The V gene's germline CDR1 is SNHLY and CDR2 FYNNEI. The DNA of the CDR3 is TGTGCCAGCAGTGGGACACGGACAGATACGCAGTATTTT. Translated, it gives CASSGTRTDTQYF. The variable domain in full, with the rest retrieved from reference TRBV2 and TRBJ2-3, is EPEVTQTPSHQVTQMGQEVILRCVPISNHLYFYWYRQILGQKVEFLVSFYNNEISEKSEIFDDQFSVERPDGSNFTLKIRSTKLEDSAMYFCASSGTRTDTQYFGPGTRLTVL.

The chain has TRBV7-2 and TRBJ1-4; no clear D. The CDR3 sequence is 18 residues long. The V end lost 2 bases, the J end lost 3 bases, and 19 bases lay between the germline ends. Germline CDR1 SGHTA, CDR2 FQGNSA. CDR3 sequence (DNA): TGTGCCAGCAGCTTAATCGTCTTCATCGGGCCACCTAATGAAAAACTGTTTTTT. This gives the protein CASSLIVFIGPPNEKLFF.

CDR3 protein: CASSFAGTGAEAFF. CDR3 nucleotides: TGCGCCAGCAGCTTCGCCGGGACAGGGGCTGAAGCTTTCTTT. This sequence joins TRBV5-1 and TRBJ1-1, with 10 positions matching TRBD1. This CDR3 has 14 amino acids. Germline V gene lookup returns CDR1 SGHRS and CDR2 YFSETQ. V lost 2 bases, J lost 6 bases, and 4 bases stayed unmatched.

In the case of this clone: A read error may produce the germline difference seen at one junction end. This specimen includes other DNA sequences encoding the same CDR3. The rearrangement joins TRBV29-1 to TRBJ2-7; 7 bases line up with TRBD1. Looked up from germline, CDR1 is SQVTM and CDR2 is ANQGSEA. This CDR3 is 12 amino acids long. The CDR3 here is CSAGQTFYEQYF. CDR3 DNA sequence: TGCAGCGCGGGACAGACCTTCTACGAGCAGTATTTC.

This chain uses TRBV15 with TRBJ2-2, with a possible D match to TRBD2 (5 bases). This CDR3 is 20 amino acids long. Germline V gives CDR1 LNHNV, CDR2 YYDKDF (reference sequence). V was pared by 3 bases and J by 0 bases, with 23 bases between. The CDR3: CATSSGGAATLSANTGELFF. DNA of the CDR3: TGTGCCACCAGCAGCGGCGGAGCGGCCACTTTGAGTGCGAACACCGGGGAGCTGTTTTTT.

The chain uses TRBV23-1 and TRBJ2-7, with 11 nucleotides matching TRBD2. TRBV23-1 belongs to the ORF category, with a function that is uncertain. The CDR3 contains 16 residues. The ends lost 4 bases at V and 0 bases at J; junction bases unmatched: 5. The CDR3 region is CASSPPTSGDSYEQYF. CDR3 in DNA: TGCGCCAGCAGTCCCCCGACTAGCGGGGACTCCTACGAGCAGTACTTC.

J is TRBJ1-4 and V is TRBV7-8, with TRBD1 matching over 8 bases. Trimming removed 7 bases from V and 6 bases from J; junction bases left unmatched: 10. The CDR3 runs to 15 residues. Germline CDR1 SGHVS, CDR2 FQNEAQ. CDR3 amino acids: CASKRQGIVDEKLFF. The CDR3 DNA reads as TGTGCCAGCAAACGACAGGGGATCGTTGATGAAAAACTGTTTTTT.

The gene calls are TRBV12-5 and TRBJ2-3; TRBD2 aligns across 12 bases. The germline V gene encodes CDR1 LGHNT and CDR2 FRNRAP. The V segment lost 2 bases and the J segment 0 bases; nucleotides outside the gene matches: 3. The CDR3 has 17 residues. The CDR3 DNA is TGTGCTAGTGGTTTGACCGGGACTAGCGGGAGCACAGATACGCAGTATTTT. Its protein is CASGLTGTSGSTDTQYF. Filled out from reference TRBV12-5 and TRBJ2-3, the complete variable domain reads DARVTQTPRHKVTEMGQEVTMRCQPILGHNTVFWYRQTMMQGLELLAYFRNRAPLDDSGMPKDRFSAEMPDATLATLKIQPSEPRDSAVYFCASGLTGTSGSTDTQYFGPGTRLTVL.

The V call is TRBV7-9, the J call TRBJ2-1, with D unclear. Trimming removed 0 bases at V and 10 bases at J, with 4 bases between. This CDR3 contains 11 residues. Germline CDR1 reads SEHNR; CDR2 reads FQNEAQ (reference sequence). The CDR3 DNA is TGTGCCAGCAGCTTAGCTCGGGAGCAGTTCTTC. Amino acids: CASSLAREQFF.

V usage is TRBV15 and J usage is TRBJ2-1, with TRBD1 matching 10 bases. With V trimmed by 2 bases and J by 6 bases, 7 bases remained unmatched. Germline V gene sequence: CDR1 LNHNV, CDR2 YYDKDF (reference sequence). This CDR3 has 16 residues. CDR3 protein: CATSRPGQGMGNEQFF. The CDR3, as DNA: TGTGCCACCAGCAGACCGGGACAGGGGATGGGCAATGAGCAGTTCTTC.

The chain employs TRBV5-1 and TRBJ1-1, with D possibly TRBD1 on 5 matching bases. Trimming pared 3 bases from V and 3 bases from J, leaving 15 bases between. From germline, CDR1 is SGHRS and CDR2 YFSETQ. The length of the CDR3 is 15 residues. CDR3 region: CASSYTTGEYTEAFF. For the CDR3, the DNA is TGCGCCAGCAGCTACACCACAGGTGAATACACTGAAGCTTTCTTT.